A single TCR beta chain is shown here with its context. Its cognate antigen is unknown. Generated by immunoSEQ multiplex PCR, the TCRdb table keeps only in-frame clones and is missing some. The sample includes about 45,000 clones, 55% to 85% of them seen just once. From germline, CDR1 is MNHNS and CDR2 SASEGT. J was trimmed by 7 bases and V by 1 base; bases with no gene match: 2. CDR3 length equals 15 residues. Once cultured for roughly nine days, the cells underwent separation to obtain CD4+ T cells. Two doses of BNT162b2 or mRNA-1273 vaccine were administered to participants. This sample was taken from a study of vaccination effects on CD4 cells after COVID-19.

The source was CD4+ T cells from PBMCs cultured without peptide, collected after COVID-19 vaccination. The origin of this receptor is a human donor who received a COVID-19 vaccine. This chain links TRBV6-1 with TRBJ1-6, with 9 positions matching TRBD1. The CDR3 here is CASSEETGGNSPLHF. DNA of the CDR3: TGTGCCAGCAGTGAAGAAACAGGGGGCAATTCACCCCTCCACTTT.